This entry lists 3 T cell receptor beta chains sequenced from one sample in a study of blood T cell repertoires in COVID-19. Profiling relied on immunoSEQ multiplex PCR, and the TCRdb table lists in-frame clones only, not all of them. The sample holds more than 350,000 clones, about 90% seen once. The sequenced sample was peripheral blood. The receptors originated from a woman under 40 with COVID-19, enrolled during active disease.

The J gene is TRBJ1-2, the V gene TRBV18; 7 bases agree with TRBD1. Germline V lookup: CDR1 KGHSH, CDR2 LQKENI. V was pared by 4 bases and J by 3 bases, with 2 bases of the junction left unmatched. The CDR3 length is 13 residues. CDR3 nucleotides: TGTGCCAGCTCACTAGGACAGGACTATGGCTACACCTTC. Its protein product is CASSLGQDYGYTF.

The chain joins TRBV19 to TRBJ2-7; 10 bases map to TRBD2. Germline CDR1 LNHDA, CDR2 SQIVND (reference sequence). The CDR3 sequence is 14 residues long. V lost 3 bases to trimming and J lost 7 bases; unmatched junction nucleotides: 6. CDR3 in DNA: TGTGCCAGTAGTATCAGCGGGAGGGCTGGGGAGCAGTACTTC. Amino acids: CASSISGRAGEQYF.

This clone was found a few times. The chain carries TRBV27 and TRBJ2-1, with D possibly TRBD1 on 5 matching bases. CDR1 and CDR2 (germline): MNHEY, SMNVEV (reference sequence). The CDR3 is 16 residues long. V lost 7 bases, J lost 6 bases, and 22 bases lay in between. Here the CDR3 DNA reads TGTGCCAGCAAAAGGGGTGGGGCAGGGCCCGCCAATGAGCAGTTCTTC. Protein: CASKRGGAGPANEQFF.